The clone carrying this TCR beta chain has at least ten counts. Its antigen is unknown. The sample comes from a study of Graves' ophthalmopathy and Graves' hyperthyroidism. Study outcomes and limitations: A majority of expanded thyroid clonotypes exceeding 0.001 frequency were likewise present in blood.

CDR3 regions of TCR beta were amplified from RNA transcripts. HTBI primers were used in a first-round RT-PCR, which preceded a second-round multiplex PCR. MiXCR was run by TCRdb on the multiplex PCR reads, yielding one entry per CDR3 protein. Among about 700,000 distinct CDR3 sequences listed, 40% were seen once. V shed 5 bases, J shed 2 bases, and the junction held 6 bases outside the gene matches. The CDR3 is 14 residues long. Looked up from germline, CDR1 is SGDLS and CDR2 is YYNGEE. Other autoimmune diseases, uncontrolled infections, pregnancy or lactation led to the exclusion of patients. Each diagnosis was determined on the basis of clinical symptoms, serum thyroxine, TRAb, thyroid ultrasound and orbital computed tomography. As the starting material, over 9 ml of fresh peripheral blood yielded the PBMCs.

The specimen was peripheral blood. This sequence was found in an adult man with Graves' ophthalmopathy. The chain joins TRBV9 to TRBJ2-5; 7 bases fit TRBD1. The CDR3 bases are TGTGCCAGCAGTTCGGACAGGCCTCAAGAGACCCAGTACTTC. Translating gives CASSSDRPQETQYF.